One and the same sample provided the 20 T cell receptor beta chains below, sequenced in a study of T-cell memory formation after mild COVID-19 (dated by TCRdb to the early 2020s). Receptor amplification or capture employed 5' RACE. Instrument on record: Illumina NovaSeq 6000. TCRdb passed the public sequencing reads through fastp at Q25 and MiXCR, retaining productive beta sequences. Every entry covers one CDR3 protein and lists the most common genes and DNA from its rows. The sample table holds roughly 130,000 distinct CDR3 sequences, of which around a sixth were seen once. Approximately 15% of the sample rests with the top ten. Input material: PBMCs or a T cell subset sorted from them (not recorded which). Source of these receptors: an adult woman who had mild COVID-19 (a few samples of this study predate the infection). The sample titles of this study are shuffled in the database, so cell type and time point are left out; the donor was told from shared clones.

This chain connects TRBV7-8 to TRBJ2-1; 13 bases match TRBD2. The J segment lost 4 bases and the V segment lost 5 bases, leaving 14 bases of the junction unmatched. The CDR3 consists of 19 residues. Per the germline V gene, CDR1 is SGHVS and CDR2 is FQNEAQ. The CDR3 region is CASSIRLAGGVPHYNEQFF. The CDR3 DNA reads TGTGCCAGCAGCATTAGACTAGCGGGGGGTGTTCCCCATTACAATGAGCAGTTCTTC.

The V call is TRBV2, the J call TRBJ1-4; unclear D gene. CDR3 length: 14 amino acids. Germline V CDR1 and CDR2: SNHLY, FYNNEI. The V and J ends lost 0 bases and 11 bases respectively, with 13 bases between them. The CDR3 DNA reads TGTGCCAGCAGTGAAGCACGATCCGGATCTAAACTGTTTTTT. This translates into CASSEARSGSKLFF.

The rearrangement links TRBV7-2 to TRBJ2-3, with TRBD2 matching 8 bases. Germline assignment: CDR1 SGHTA and CDR2 FQGNSA. The CDR3 has 14 residues. The V gene end was trimmed by 5 bases and the J gene end by 5 bases; junction bases not matched to a gene: 6. In DNA, the CDR3 is TGTGCCAGCAGCCGTCCGGGGGGGGGAGATACGCAGTATTTT. Its translation is CASSRPGGGDTQYF.

CDR3 amino acids: CSASVAGGTDTQYF. In DNA form, the CDR3 reads TGCAGTGCTAGTGTGGCAGGGGGCACAGATACGCAGTATTTT. The chain has TRBV20-1 and TRBJ2-3, with D perhaps TRBD1 (6 bases). The V end lost 3 bases, the J end lost 1 base, and 11 bases lay between the germline ends. The CDR3 runs to 14 residues. From germline, CDR1 is DFQATT and CDR2 SNEGSKA (reference sequence).

The gene calls are TRBV12-3 or TRBV12-4 and TRBJ2-7, with 8 bases matching TRBD2. The V gene end was trimmed by 10 bases and the J gene end by 6 bases; junction bases not matched to a gene: 20. This CDR3 region has 16 residues. This CDR3 reads CATSLGKAGVLGEQYF. CDR3 bases: TGTGCCACCTCCTTAGGGAAAGCGGGAGTGTTAGGCGAGCAGTACTTC.

The rearrangement uses TRBV7-3 and TRBJ2-3; 8 bases agree with TRBD2. Unmatched junction bases numbered 4, after V lost 5 bases and J lost 6 bases. Germline lookup yields CDR1 SGHTA and CDR2 FQGTGA. This CDR3 contains 13 residues. CDR3 nucleotides: TGTGCCAGCAGCACCCGGGGGGGCGATACGCAGTATTTT. The encoded protein is CASSTRGGDTQYF.

The chain carries TRBV9 and TRBJ2-1; D tentatively fits TRBD1 or TRBD2 (5 bases each). Trimming removed 2 bases at V and 8 bases at J, with 14 bases between. The CDR3 spans 14 residues. Germline V CDR1 and CDR2: SGDLS, YYNGEE. As DNA, the CDR3 is TGTGCCAGCAGCGTGAGGGACCCCGGCCATGAGCAGTTCTTC. Translated, it gives CASSVRDPGHEQFF.

The chain recombines TRBV25-1 with TRBJ2-2; D unclear. There are 12 residues in the CDR3. Trimming took off 7 bases at V and 4 bases at J, with 7 bases between the two ends. Germline CDR1 is MGHDK and CDR2 is SYGVNS. In nucleotides, the CDR3 is TGTGCCAGCAAACTATCCACCGGGGAGCTGTTTTTT. Its protein is CASKLSTGELFF.

This sequence joins TRBV12-3 or TRBV12-4 and TRBJ2-1; D is undetermined. With 8 bases removed from V and 16 bases from J, the gap between germline ends came to 18 bases. CDR3 length: 11 amino acids. The DNA of the CDR3 is TGTGCCAGCGGATACAGCGAAAGCCCCTTCTTC. Translated: CASGYSESPFF.

This clonotype has more than one count but fewer than ten. This chain connects TRBV5-5 to TRBJ1-2; D gene uncertain. Trimming left V 3 bases short and J 2 bases short, with 11 bases between. Germline CDR1 is SGHKS and CDR2 is YYEKEE (reference sequence). The CDR3 spans 14 residues. In nucleotides, the CDR3 is TGTGCCAGCAGCTCCGACCAACCGAACTATGGCTACACCTTC. Its protein is CASSSDQPNYGYTF.

This sequence joins TRBV12-3 or TRBV12-4 and TRBJ2-6; the D gene is possibly TRBD2 (6 bases). With 5 bases removed from V and 0 bases from J, the gap between germline ends came to 8 bases. The CDR3 length is 15 residues. The CDR3 sequence: CASSGGSSGANVLTF. In nucleotides, the CDR3 is TGTGCCAGCAGTGGGGGGAGCTCTGGGGCCAACGTCCTGACTTTC.

The chain recombines TRBV28 with TRBJ1-1; maybe TRBD1 (5 bases). The CDR3 sequence is 11 residues long. Looked up from germline, CDR1 is MDHEN and CDR2 is SYDVKM. V was pared by 7 bases and J by 8 bases, with 11 bases between. CDR3: CASKIRGEAFF. The DNA for the CDR3 is TGTGCCAGCAAGATCCGGGGGGAAGCTTTCTTT.

The chain uses TRBV7-2 and TRBJ1-6; D gene ambiguous. V lost 4 bases and J lost 1, with 23 bases in between. Germline V CDR1 and CDR2: SGHTA, FQGNSA. This CDR3 has 20 residues. The CDR3 spells CASSSTGVSPGRSYNSPLHF. CDR3 coding DNA: TGTGCCAGCAGCTCTACCGGCGTATCCCCCGGTCGGTCCTATAATTCACCCCTCCACTTT.

This clonotype came up a few times. This chain links TRBV4-1 with TRBJ2-1; D is undetermined. The V end was cut by 0 bases, the J end by 7 bases, with 10 bases between. CDR1 MGHRA and CDR2 YSYEKL come from the germline V gene. The CDR3 is 14 amino acids. The CDR3 region is CASSQDRGLNEQFF. The CDR3 bases are TGCGCCAGCAGCCAAGATCGAGGCCTAAATGAGCAGTTCTTC.

Ten or more counts support this clonotype. This chain joins TRBV6-2 or TRBV6-3 and TRBJ2-1; 9 nucleotides match TRBD2. V was clipped by 2 bases and J by 0 bases; unmatched bases: 5. Germline lookup yields CDR1 MNHEY and CDR2 SVGEGT. This CDR3 comprises 17 residues. As DNA, the CDR3 is TGTGCCAGCAGTTACGGGGCGGGAGGGCCCTCCTACAATGAGCAGTTCTTC. The encoded protein is CASSYGAGGPSYNEQFF.

The chain links TRBV4-1 to TRBJ2-7; 8 bases agree with TRBD1. The CDR3 totals 16 residues. Germline CDR1 reads MGHRA; CDR2 reads YSYEKL. The V gene end was trimmed by 0 bases and the J gene end by 3 bases; junction bases not matched to a gene: 7. The CDR3 here is CASSQDTGQANYEQYF. The CDR3 DNA reads TGCGCCAGCAGCCAAGACACGGGACAGGCCAACTACGAGCAGTACTTC.

V usage is TRBV6-5 and J usage is TRBJ2-1; the D is unclear. CDR3 size: 15 residues. Germline V lookup: CDR1 MNHEY, CDR2 SVGAGI. The V end lost 6 bases, the J end lost 2 bases, and 14 bases lay between the germline ends. The CDR3 DNA reads as TGTGCCAGCAGCTCCCAAAACCGGCCCTACAATGAGCAGTTCTTC. Its translation is CASSSQNRPYNEQFF.

V and J are TRBV29-1 and TRBJ1-2; TRBD1 might be the D (5 bases). V was trimmed by 6 bases and J by 7 bases, leaving 24 bases between them. Germline CDR1 reads SQVTM; CDR2 reads ANQGSEA. This CDR3 contains 15 residues. The CDR3 reads CSVDAVWEGFRGYTF. In DNA form, the CDR3 reads TGCAGCGTAGACGCGGTGTGGGAGGGGTTTCGTGGCTACACCTTC.

The V and J genes are TRBV11-1 and TRBJ2-5, with D possibly being TRBD1 (5 bases). This CDR3 has 15 residues. Per the germline V gene, CDR1 is SGHAT and CDR2 is FQDESV (reference sequence). Trimming stripped 1 base from V and 5 bases from J, with 14 bases between. The CDR3 DNA follows: TGTGCCAGCAGCTTAGGGCAGGGTGTATCGGAGACCCAGTACTTC. It is translated as CASSLGQGVSETQYF.

The chain employs TRBV10-3 and TRBJ2-7; 11 nucleotides line up with TRBD2. From germline, CDR1 is ENHRY and CDR2 SYGVKD. This CDR3 has 17 amino acids. Trimming at V came to 0 bases and at J to 5 bases, leaving 9 bases not matched to a gene. The CDR3 sequence is CAISESLAGGVGHEQYF. CDR3 nucleotides: TGTGCCATCAGTGAGTCCCTAGCGGGAGGTGTAGGACACGAGCAGTACTTC.